This T cell receptor (beta chain) came from a study of T cells in localized non-small cell lung cancer (dated by TCRdb to the early 2020s). Some background on the complete study: Comparing tumors with uninvolved tumor-adjacent lungs, the study looked at the T cell repertoires of 220 or so patients with early-stage NSCLC. The cohort consisted of approximately 220 treatment-naive NSCLC patients whose localized lung tumors had been resected. A mean age of around 66 years was recorded for the NSCLC patients, of whom 120 to 150 were male and more than 95 were female. The paper's findings and limits, for the study overall: Because multi-region tumor sequencing was not done, intratumor heterogeneity could not be ruled out. Because of the exploratory design, TCR variables were selected using unadjusted p-values without false-discovery rate correction. A median of roughly 56 of the top 100 tumor clones were detected in paired uninvolved adjacent lung, and around 30 of these tumor clones were also found among the top 100 clones of the paired uninvolved adjacent lung. Uninvolved tumor-adjacent lung showed the highest T cell clonality, higher than tumor, which suggests more focused antigenic responses in the uninvolved tumor-adjacent lung. Longer overall survival was associated with higher T cell density in blood, whereas shorter survival was associated with higher clonality in adjacent lung.

Worth noting for this clone: Its antigen target is currently unknown. Base qualities are missing; no much larger clone stands one base away.

The immunoSEQ Assay was used to sequence TCR beta CDR3 regions from DNA. Per the authors' processing: T cell density was computed as TCR beta template counts normalized to usable DNA estimated by amplifying housekeeping genes. Using the preseqR package, richness was estimated by extrapolating to 120,000 templates for tissue samples and 400,000 templates for PBMC samples. Clonality was taken to be one minus Pielou's evenness. Differential abundance testing on productive amino-acid clonotypes, with a minimum total count of 5 and an alpha of 0.1, was used to identify tissue-enriched TCRs. The Jaccard Index and the Morisita Overlap Index were used to measure how much the repertoires overlapped between compartments. GLIPH clustered TCR beta CDR3s with public tetramer-defined viral CDR3s; viral motifs required at least three viral sequences plus V-gene enrichment. This immuneACCESS table, as held by TCRdb, lists in-frame sequences with V and J called but not all clones. Of the missing ones, under half trace to an unresolved V gene in checked studies; the others have no known cause. The DNA was the basis for D and trimming; V, J and clone size are from that table. This sample comprises 59,000 or so clones, roughly nine tenths of them detected only once. The top ten constitute just under 20% of the sample.

The CDR3 runs 15 residues from the cysteine to the phenylalanine. The DNA shown is the 45-base CDR3, in frame from base 1. V sheds 0 bases and J sheds 3 bases, leaving 12 bases between their ends. In the germline V gene, CDR1 corresponds to SGDLS and CDR2 to YYNGEE. At diagnosis, tumor, uninvolved tumor-adjacent lung and peripheral blood were collected and then preserved as a mix of FFPE and fresh-frozen material. For TCR repertoire profiling, blood samples were analyzed in the form of peripheral blood mononuclear cells. The receptor's source is a man between 40 and 70 years old with stage I lung adenocarcinoma. The rearrangement combines TRBV9 with TRBJ2-5; TRBD2 might be the D gene, on 6 matching bases. Sequenced material: peripheral blood, taken before any cancer treatment. The base sequence is TGTGCCAGCAGCGTAGATGGCGGGGCGAAAGAGACCCAGTACTTC. This sequence encodes CASSVDGGAKETQYF.